This T cell receptor (beta chain) was sequenced for a study of cytomegalovirus exposure and HLA in healthy donors. PCR involved 60 Vbeta and 13 Jbeta primers. The assay was immunoSEQ multiplex PCR, and TCRdb's table has in-frame clones only and misses some. This sample has under 200,000 clones, with more than 65% found just once. Germline CDR1 and CDR2: LGHNA and YSLEER. This CDR3 has 14 amino acids. V lost 1 base, J lost 3 bases, and 7 bases lay in between. The rearrangement joins TRBV4-3 to TRBJ1-3; D not certain. The sample consisted of PBMCs. The source of this sequence is a man younger than 40 in good health and CMV-seronegative. The CDR3 loop is CASSQGSYGNTIYF. CDR3 nucleotide sequence: TGCGCCAGCAGCCAAGGTAGTTATGGAAACACCATATATTTT.